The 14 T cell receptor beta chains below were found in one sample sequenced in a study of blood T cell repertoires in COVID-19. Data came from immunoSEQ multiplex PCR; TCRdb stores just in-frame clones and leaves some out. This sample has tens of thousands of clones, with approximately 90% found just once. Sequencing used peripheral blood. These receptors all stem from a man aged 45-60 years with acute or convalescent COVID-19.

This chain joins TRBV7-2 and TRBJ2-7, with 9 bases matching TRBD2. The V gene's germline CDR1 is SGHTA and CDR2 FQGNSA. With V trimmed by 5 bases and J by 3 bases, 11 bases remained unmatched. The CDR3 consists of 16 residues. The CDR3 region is CASSPNRAGGGYEQYF. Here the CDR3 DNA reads TGTGCCAGCAGCCCAAACCGGGCGGGGGGGGGCTACGAGCAGTACTTC.

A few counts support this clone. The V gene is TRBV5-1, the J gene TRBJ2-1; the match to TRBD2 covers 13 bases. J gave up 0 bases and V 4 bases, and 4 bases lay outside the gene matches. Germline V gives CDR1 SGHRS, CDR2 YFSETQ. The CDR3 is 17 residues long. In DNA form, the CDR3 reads TGCGCCAGCAGCCCCGGACTAGCGGGAGACTCCTACAATGAGCAGTTCTTC. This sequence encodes CASSPGLAGDSYNEQFF.

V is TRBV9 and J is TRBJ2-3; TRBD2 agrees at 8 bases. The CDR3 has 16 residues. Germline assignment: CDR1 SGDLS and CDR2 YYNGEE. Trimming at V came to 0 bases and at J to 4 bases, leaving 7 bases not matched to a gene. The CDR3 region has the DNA TGTGCCAGCAGCGTAGCGTCGGGAGGGTTGTCAGATACGCAGTATTTT. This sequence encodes CASSVASGGLSDTQYF.

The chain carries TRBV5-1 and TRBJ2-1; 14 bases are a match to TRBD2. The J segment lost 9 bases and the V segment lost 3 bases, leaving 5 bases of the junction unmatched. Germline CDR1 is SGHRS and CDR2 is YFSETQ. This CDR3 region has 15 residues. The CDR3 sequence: CASSWGTSGSAEQFF. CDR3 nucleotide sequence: TGCGCCAGCAGCTGGGGGACTAGCGGGAGCGCTGAGCAGTTCTTC.

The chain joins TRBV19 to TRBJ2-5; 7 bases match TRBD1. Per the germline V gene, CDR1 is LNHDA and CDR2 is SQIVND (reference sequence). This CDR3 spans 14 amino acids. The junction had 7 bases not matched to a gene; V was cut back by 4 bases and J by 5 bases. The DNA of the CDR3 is TGTGCCAGTAGTACCGACAGGGTCGGGGAGACCCAGTACTTC. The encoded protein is CASSTDRVGETQYF.

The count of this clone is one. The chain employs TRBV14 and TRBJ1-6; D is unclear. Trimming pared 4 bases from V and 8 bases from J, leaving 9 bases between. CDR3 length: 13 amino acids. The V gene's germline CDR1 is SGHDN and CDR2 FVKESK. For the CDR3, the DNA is TGTGCCAGCAGCCCCCAACCAGATTCACCCCTCCACTTT. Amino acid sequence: CASSPQPDSPLHF.

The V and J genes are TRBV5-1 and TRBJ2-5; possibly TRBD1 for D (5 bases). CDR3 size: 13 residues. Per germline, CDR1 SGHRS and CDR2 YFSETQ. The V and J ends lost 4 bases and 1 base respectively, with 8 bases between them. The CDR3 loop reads CASSPGPQETQYF. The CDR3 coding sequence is TGCGCCAGCAGCCCAGGGCCCCAAGAGACCCAGTACTTC.

CDR3 sequence reads: CASSLPPGTSGHEQYF. The CDR3 region has the DNA TGTGCCAGCAGCTTACCCCCCGGGACTAGCGGGCACGAGCAGTACTTC. V gene TRBV7-9 combines with J gene TRBJ2-7; 12 bases are shared with TRBD2. CDR3 length equals 16 residues. Germline loops: CDR1 SEHNR, CDR2 FQNEAQ (reference sequence). The V and J ends lost 2 bases and 5 bases, in that order; junction bases with no gene match: 7.

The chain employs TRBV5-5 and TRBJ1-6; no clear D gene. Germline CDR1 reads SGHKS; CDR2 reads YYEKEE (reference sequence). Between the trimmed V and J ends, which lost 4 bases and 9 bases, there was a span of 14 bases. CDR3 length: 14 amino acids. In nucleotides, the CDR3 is TGTGCCAGCAGCCTTCTAACTTCGATTTCACCCCTCCACTTT. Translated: CASSLLTSISPLHF.

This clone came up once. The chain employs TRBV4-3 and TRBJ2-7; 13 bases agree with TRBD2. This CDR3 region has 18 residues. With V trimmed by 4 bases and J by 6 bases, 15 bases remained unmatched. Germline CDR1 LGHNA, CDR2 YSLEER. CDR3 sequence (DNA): TGCGCCAGCAGCCGCCCGCCCCCACTAGCGGGAGGGTTGGCCGAGCAGTACTTC. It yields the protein CASSRPPPLAGGLAEQYF.

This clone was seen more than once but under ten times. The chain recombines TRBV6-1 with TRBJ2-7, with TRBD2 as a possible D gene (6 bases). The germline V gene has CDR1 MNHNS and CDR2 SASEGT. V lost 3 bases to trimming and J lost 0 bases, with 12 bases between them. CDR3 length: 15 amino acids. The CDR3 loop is CASSDSGSSSYEQYF. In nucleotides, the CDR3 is TGTGCCAGCAGTGATAGCGGCTCGAGCTCCTACGAGCAGTACTTC.

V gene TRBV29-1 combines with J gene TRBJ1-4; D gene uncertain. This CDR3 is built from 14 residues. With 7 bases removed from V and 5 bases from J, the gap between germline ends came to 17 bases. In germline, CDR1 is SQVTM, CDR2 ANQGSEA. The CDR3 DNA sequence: TGCAGCGCCGCATCGGGGTTCAGCAATGAAAAACTGTTTTTT. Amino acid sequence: CSAASGFSNEKLFF.

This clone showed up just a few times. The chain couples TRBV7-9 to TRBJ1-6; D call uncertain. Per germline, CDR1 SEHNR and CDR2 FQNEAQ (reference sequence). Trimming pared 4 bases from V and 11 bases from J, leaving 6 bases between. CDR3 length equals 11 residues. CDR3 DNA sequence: TGTGCCAGCAGCTCGCAGGCACCCCTCCACTTT. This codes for CASSSQAPLHF.

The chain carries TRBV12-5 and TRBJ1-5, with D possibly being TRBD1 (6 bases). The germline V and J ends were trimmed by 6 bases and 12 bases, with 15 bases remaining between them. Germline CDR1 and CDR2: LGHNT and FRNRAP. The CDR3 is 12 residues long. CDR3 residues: CASGHNTGHQHF. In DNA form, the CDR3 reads TGTGCTAGTGGCCACAATACGGGACACCAGCATTTT.